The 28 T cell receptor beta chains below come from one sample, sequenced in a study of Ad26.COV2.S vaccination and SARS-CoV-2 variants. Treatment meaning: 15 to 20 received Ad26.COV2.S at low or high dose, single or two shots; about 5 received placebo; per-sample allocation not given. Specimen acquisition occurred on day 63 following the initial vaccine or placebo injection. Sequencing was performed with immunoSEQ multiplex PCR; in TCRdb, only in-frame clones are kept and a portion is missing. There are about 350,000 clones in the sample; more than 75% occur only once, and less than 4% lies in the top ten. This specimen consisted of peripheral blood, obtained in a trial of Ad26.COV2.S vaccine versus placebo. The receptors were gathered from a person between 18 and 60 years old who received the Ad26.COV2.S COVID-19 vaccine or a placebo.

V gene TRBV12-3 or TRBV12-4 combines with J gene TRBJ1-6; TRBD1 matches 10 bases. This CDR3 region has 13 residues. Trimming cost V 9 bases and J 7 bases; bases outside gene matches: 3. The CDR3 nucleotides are TGTGCCAGTACGGGACAGGGGAATTCACCCCTCCACTTT. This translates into CASTGQGNSPLHF.

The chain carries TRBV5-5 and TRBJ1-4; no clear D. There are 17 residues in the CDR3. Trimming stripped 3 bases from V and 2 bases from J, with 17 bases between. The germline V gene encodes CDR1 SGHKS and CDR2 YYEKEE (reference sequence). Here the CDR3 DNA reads TGTGCCAGCAGCTCAGAGGGTTGGGTCTCGACTAATGAAAAACTGTTTTTT. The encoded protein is CASSSEGWVSTNEKLFF.

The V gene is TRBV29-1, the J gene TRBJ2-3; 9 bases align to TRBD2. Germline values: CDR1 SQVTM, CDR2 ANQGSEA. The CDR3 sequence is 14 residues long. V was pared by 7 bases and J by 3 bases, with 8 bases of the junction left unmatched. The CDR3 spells CSAPLAGLTDTQYF. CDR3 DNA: TGCAGCGCTCCACTAGCGGGCCTTACAGATACGCAGTATTTT.

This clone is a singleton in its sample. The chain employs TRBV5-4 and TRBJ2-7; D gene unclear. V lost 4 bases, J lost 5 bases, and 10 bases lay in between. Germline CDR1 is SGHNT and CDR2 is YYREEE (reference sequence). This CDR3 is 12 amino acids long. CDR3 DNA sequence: TGTGCCAGCAGCATATCCCCCGACGAGCAGTACTTC. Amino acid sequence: CASSISPDEQYF.

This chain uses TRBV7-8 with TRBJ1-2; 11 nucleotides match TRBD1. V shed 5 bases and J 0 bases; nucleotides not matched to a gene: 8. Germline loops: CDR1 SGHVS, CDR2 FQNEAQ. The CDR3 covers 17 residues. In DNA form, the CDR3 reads TGTGCCAGCAGCCTTCCGGGACAGGGGGGAGCTAACTATGGCTACACCTTC. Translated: CASSLPGQGGANYGYTF. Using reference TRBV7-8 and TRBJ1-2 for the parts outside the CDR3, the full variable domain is GAGVSQSPRYKVAKRGQDVALRCDPISGHVSLFWYQQALGQGPEFLTYFQNEAQLDKSGLPSDRFFAERPEGSVSTLKIQRTQQEDSAVYLCASSLPGQGGANYGYTFGSGTRLTVV.

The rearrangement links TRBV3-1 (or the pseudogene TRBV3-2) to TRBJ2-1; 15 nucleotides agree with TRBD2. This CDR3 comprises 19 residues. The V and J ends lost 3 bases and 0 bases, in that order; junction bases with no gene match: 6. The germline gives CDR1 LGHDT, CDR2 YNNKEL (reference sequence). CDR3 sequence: CASSHTGTSGGSSYNEQFF. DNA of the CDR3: TGTGCCAGCAGCCATACCGGGACTAGCGGGGGGAGCTCCTACAATGAGCAGTTCTTC.

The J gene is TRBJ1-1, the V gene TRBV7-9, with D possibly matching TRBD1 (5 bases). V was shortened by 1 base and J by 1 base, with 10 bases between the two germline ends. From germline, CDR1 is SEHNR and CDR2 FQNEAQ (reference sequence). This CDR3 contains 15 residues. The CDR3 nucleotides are TGTGCCAGCAGCTTAGGCGGGGACCCGAACACTGAAGCTTTCTTT. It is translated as CASSLGGDPNTEAFF.

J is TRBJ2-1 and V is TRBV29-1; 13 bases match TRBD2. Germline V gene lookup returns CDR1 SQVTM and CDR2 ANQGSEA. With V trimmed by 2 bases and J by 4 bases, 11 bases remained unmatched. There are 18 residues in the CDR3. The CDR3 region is CSVERRTSGRARYNEQFF. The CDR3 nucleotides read TGCAGCGTTGAACGGCGTACTAGCGGGAGGGCGCGGTACAATGAGCAGTTCTTC.

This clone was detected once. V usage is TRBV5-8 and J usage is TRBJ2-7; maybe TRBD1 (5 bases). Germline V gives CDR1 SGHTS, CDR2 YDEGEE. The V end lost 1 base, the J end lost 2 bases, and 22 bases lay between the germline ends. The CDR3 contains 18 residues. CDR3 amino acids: CASSLRGARAQPPYEQYF. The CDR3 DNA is TGTGCCAGCAGCTTGAGGGGCGCCAGGGCTCAACCCCCCTACGAGCAGTACTTC.

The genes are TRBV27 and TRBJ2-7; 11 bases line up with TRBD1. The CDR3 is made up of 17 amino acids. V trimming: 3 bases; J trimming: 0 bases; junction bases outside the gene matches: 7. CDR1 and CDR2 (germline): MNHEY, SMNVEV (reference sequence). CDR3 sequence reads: CASSFRTGGDNSYEQYF. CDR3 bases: TGTGCCAGCAGTTTCCGGACAGGGGGCGATAACTCCTACGAGCAGTACTTC.

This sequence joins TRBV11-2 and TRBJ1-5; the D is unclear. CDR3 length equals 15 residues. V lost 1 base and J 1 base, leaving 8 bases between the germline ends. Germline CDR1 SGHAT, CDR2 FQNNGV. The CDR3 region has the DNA TGTGCCAGCAGCTTAGGCGTTGGAAGCAATCAGCCCCAGCATTTT. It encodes CASSLGVGSNQPQHF.

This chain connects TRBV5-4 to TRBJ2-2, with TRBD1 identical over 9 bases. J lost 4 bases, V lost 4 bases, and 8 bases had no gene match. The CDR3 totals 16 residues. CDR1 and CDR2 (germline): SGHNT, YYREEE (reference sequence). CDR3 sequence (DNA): TGTGCCAGCAGCCGGAAACAGGGGGCGGGCACCGGGGAGCTGTTTTTT. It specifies CASSRKQGAGTGELFF. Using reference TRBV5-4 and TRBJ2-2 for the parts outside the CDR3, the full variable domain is ETGVTQSPTHLIKTRGQQVTLRCSSQSGHNTVSWYQQALGQGPQFIFQYYREEENGRGNFPPRFSGLQFPNYSSELNVNALELDDSALYLCASSRKQGAGTGELFFGEGSRLTVL.

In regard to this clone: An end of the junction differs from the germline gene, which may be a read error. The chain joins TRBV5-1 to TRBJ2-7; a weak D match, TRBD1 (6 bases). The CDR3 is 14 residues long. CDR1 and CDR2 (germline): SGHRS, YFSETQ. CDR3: CASRLGQGYYEQYF. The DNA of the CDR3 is TGCGCCAGCAGGTTGGGACAAGGCTACTACGAGCAGTACTTC.

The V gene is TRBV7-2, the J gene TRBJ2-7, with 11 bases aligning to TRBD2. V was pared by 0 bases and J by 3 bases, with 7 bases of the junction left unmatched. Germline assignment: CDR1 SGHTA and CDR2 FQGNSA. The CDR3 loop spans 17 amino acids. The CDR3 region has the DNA TGTGCCAGCAGCTTAGCCCCTACTAGCGGGAGTAGCTACGAGCAGTACTTC. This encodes CASSLAPTSGSSYEQYF.

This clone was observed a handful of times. Here the CDR3 reads CASSSSGLAKNIQYF. CDR3 nucleotide sequence: TGTGCCAGCAGCTCCAGCGGTTTAGCCAAAAACATTCAGTACTTC. The chain is built from TRBV6-5 and TRBJ2-4; D possibly corresponds to TRBD2 (5 bases). Germline CDR1 MNHEY, CDR2 SVGAGI. The CDR3 contains 15 residues. Trimming left V 6 bases short and J 0 bases short, with 12 bases between.

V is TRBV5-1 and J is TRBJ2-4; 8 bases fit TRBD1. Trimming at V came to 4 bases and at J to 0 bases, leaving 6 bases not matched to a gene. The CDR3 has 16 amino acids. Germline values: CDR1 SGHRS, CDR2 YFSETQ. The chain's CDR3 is CASSPGTGIAKNIQYF. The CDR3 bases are TGCGCCAGCAGCCCCGGGACAGGTATAGCCAAAAACATTCAGTACTTC. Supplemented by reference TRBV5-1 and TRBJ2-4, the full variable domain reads KAGVTQTPRYLIKTRGQQVTLSCSPISGHRSVSWYQQTPGQGLQFLFEYFSETQRNKGNFPGRFSGRQFSNSRSEMNVSTLELGDSALYLCASSPGTGIAKNIQYFGAGTRLSVL.

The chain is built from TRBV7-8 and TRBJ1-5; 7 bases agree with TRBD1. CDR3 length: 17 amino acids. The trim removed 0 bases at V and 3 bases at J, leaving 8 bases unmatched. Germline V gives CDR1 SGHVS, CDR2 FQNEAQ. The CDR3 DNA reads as TGTGCCAGCAGCTTAGCTGGATCACAGGGGATCAATCAGCCCCAGCATTTT. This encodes CASSLAGSQGINQPQHF.

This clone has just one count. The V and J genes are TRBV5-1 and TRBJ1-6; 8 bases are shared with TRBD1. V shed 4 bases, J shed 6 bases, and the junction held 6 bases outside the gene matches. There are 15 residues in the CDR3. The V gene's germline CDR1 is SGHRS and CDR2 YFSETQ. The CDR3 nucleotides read TGCGCCAGCAGCCCCACGGGGACAGGTAATTCACCCCTCCACTTT. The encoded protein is CASSPTGTGNSPLHF.

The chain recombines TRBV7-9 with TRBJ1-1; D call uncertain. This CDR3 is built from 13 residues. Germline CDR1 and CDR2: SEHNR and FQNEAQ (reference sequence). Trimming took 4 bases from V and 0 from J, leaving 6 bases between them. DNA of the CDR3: TGTGCCAGCAGCTCAGGTGTGAACACTGAAGCTTTCTTT. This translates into CASSSGVNTEAFF.

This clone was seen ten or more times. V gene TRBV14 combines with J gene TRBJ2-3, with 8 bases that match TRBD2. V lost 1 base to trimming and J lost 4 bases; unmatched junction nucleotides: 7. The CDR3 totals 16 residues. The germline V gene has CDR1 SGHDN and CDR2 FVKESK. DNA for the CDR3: TGTGCCAGCAGCCAAGCGCGGTCTAGCGGGTCAGATACGCAGTATTTT. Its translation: CASSQARSSGSDTQYF.

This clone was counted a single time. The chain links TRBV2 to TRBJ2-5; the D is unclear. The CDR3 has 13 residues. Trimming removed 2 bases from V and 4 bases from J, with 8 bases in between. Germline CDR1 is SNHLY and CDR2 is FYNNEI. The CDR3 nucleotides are TGTGCCAGCAGTGAAAGATCTCGAGAGACCCAGTACTTC. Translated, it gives CASSERSRETQYF.

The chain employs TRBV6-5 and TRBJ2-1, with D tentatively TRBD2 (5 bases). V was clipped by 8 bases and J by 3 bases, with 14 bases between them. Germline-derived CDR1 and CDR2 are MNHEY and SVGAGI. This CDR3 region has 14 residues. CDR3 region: CASSLAEIYNEQFF. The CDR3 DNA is TGTGCCAGCTCTCTAGCAGAAATCTACAATGAGCAGTTCTTC.

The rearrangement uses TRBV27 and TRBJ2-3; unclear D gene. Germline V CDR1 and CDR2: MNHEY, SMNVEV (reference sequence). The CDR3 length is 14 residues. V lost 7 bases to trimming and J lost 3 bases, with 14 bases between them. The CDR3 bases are TGTGCCAGCACCCTAGGGTCTGGGACAGATACGCAGTATTTT. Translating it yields CASTLGSGTDTQYF.

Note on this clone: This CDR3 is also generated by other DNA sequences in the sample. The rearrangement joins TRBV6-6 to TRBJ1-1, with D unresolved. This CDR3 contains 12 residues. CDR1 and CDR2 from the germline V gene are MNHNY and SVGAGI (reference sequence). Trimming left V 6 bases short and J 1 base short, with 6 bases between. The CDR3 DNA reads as TGTGCCAGCAGCTACGCGAACACTGAAGCTTTCTTT. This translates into CASSYANTEAFF.

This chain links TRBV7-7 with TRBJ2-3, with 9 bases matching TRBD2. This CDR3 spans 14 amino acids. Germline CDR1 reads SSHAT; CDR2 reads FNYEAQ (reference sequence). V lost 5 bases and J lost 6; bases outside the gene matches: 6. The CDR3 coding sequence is TGTGCCAGCAGCGCTAGCGGGGCCGGGGATACGCAGTATTTT. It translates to CASSASGAGDTQYF.

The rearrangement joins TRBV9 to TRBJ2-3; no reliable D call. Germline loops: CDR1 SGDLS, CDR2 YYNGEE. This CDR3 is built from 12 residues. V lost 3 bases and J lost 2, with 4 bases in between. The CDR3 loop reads CASSANTDTQYF. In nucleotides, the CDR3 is TGTGCCAGCAGCGCCAACACAGATACGCAGTATTTT.

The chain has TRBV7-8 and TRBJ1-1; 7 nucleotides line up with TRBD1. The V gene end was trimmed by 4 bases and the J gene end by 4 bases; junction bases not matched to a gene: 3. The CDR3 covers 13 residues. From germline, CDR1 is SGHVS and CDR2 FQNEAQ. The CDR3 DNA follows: TGTGCCAGCAGCTACGGGACAGCCACTGAAGCTTTCTTT. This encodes CASSYGTATEAFF.

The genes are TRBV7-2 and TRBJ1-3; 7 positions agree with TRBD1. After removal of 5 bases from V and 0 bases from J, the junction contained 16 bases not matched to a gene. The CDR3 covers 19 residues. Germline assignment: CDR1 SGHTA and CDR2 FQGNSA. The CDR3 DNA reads TGTGCCAGCAGCCCAAGGACAGGACTTTCTTTGAGCTCTGGAAACACCATATATTTT. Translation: CASSPRTGLSLSSGNTIYF.